Many counts were recorded for the clone carrying this T cell receptor beta chain. One entry per CDR3 protein, called by TCRdb with MiXCR from the 5' RACE reads. The table includes approximately 58,000 distinct CDR3 sequences, 11% detected once. These data come from a study of early T cells in non-severe SARS-CoV-2 infection. The specimen was whole blood. This TCR came from an adult who was a healthcare worker with PCR-confirmed SARS-CoV-2 infection or an uninfected control (not recorded which).

CDR3 in DNA: TGTGCCAGCAGCCAAGTCCCGGGAGAGACCTACGAGCAGTACTTC. It translates to CASSQVPGETYEQYF. The chain recombines TRBV3-1 with TRBJ2-7; possible D gene TRBD2, 6 bases. CDR1 and CDR2 (germline): LGHDT, YNNKEL (reference sequence). CDR3 size: 15 residues. Trimming removed 1 base from V and 2 bases from J, with 12 bases in between.